These T cell receptor beta chains were read from a single sample in a study of shared clonotypes between healthy human individuals. Measured with immunoSEQ multiplex PCR; TCRdb has only the in-frame clones, and not every one. The repertoire holds nearly 2 million clones, with approximately 94% as singletons. Sequencing input: naive CD8+ T cells sorted from blood. The receptors originated from a man in his late teens or twenties in good health. Each CDR3 is given without its conserved first and last residue.

TRBV4-1,TRBJ1-1,ASSQDTRGTEAF
TRBV28,TRBJ2-7,ASGLAGGTYEQY
TRBV13,TRBJ2-1,ASSVGGGNEQF
TRBV11-3,TRBJ2-1,ASSLDRNEAGGIYNEQF
TRBV27,TRBJ1-5,ASGSRGSNQPQH
TRBV7-3,TRBJ1-5,ASSLAQNSNQPQH
TRBV5-6,TRBJ1-1,ASTGTGPSEAF
TRBV9,TRBJ2-7,ASSVSSGDYEQY
TRBV4-1,TRBJ1-2,ASSQELIRREWDYGYT
TRBV7-9,TRBJ2-2,ASSLGQGHAGGTGELF
TRBV5-1,TRBJ2-7,ASSSMGTVEQY
TRBV7-6,TRBJ2-7,ASSLDPVDYEQY
TRBV29-1,TRBJ1-1,SVNSGTSNTEAF
TRBV27,TRBJ1-1,ASSLGTGNTEAF